The 20 T cell receptor beta chains listed next were all sequenced from one sample in a study of tumor-infiltrating lymphocytes in localized non-small cell lung cancer. The method was immunoSEQ multiplex PCR; TCRdb's version includes in-frame clones alone and lacks a portion of them. This repertoire shows 13,000 to 15,000 clones, about two thirds found once; its top ten account for over 20%. Sequenced material: uninvolved lung tissue not adjacent to the tumor. The receptors come from a human donor with non-small cell lung cancer.

V gene TRBV28 combines with J gene TRBJ2-5; D is perhaps TRBD1 (6 bases). Germline values: CDR1 MDHEN, CDR2 SYDVKM. V gave up 6 bases and J gave up 0 bases, with 14 bases separating them. The CDR3 is 15 amino acids. This chain's CDR3 is CASSYPRDNQETQYF. The CDR3 DNA is TGTGCCAGCAGCTATCCCCGGGACAACCAAGAGACCCAGTACTTC.

The V and J genes are TRBV7-2 and TRBJ2-1, with D tentatively TRBD1 or TRBD2 (5 bases each). Trimming removed 3 bases at V and 15 bases at J, with 21 bases between. The CDR3 has 14 amino acids. The V gene's germline CDR1 is SGHTA and CDR2 FQGNSA. CDR3 amino acids: CASSLGTPEVVRFF. DNA for the CDR3: TGTGCCAGCAGCTTGGGGACCCCCGAGGTCGTGCGGTTCTTC.

This chain uses TRBV6-6 with TRBJ2-3, with TRBD2 matching over 10 bases. With V trimmed by 7 bases and J by 2 bases, 6 bases remained unmatched. Germline V gives CDR1 MNHNY, CDR2 SVGAGI (reference sequence). CDR3 length: 15 residues. The CDR3 is CASTHGLADTDTQYF. CDR3 DNA sequence: TGTGCCAGCACCCATGGACTAGCGGACACAGATACGCAGTATTTT.

This clone was counted a few times. The rearrangement links TRBV6-4 to TRBJ2-3; 11 bases align to TRBD2. Germline V gene sequence: CDR1 MRHNA, CDR2 SNTAGT. V lost 3 bases to trimming and J lost 1 base; unmatched junction nucleotides: 3. The CDR3 sequence is 16 residues long. The CDR3 loop is CASSEGTSGGTDTQYF. The CDR3, as DNA: TGTGCCAGCAGTGAAGGGACTAGCGGTGGCACAGATACGCAGTATTTT.

J is TRBJ1-5 and V is TRBV5-1; possibly TRBD1 for D (6 bases). This CDR3 is 15 amino acids long. V was trimmed by 0 bases and J by 7 bases, leaving 14 bases between them. Germline V CDR1 and CDR2: SGHRS, YFSETQ. CDR3 DNA sequence: TGCGCCAGCAGCTTGGAGTGGGGGCCCGGGCAGCCCCAGCATTTT. This codes for CASSLEWGPGQPQHF.

The chain employs TRBV7-2 and TRBJ2-7, with D perhaps matching TRBD1 or TRBD2 (5 bases each). Germline CDR1 and CDR2: SGHTA and FQGNSA. The length of the CDR3 is 14 residues. Deletions cut 5 bases from V and 0 bases from J, with 11 bases between. The CDR3 region is CASSPGRSSYEQYF. The CDR3 DNA reads as TGTGCCAGCAGCCCGGGACGGAGCTCCTACGAGCAGTACTTC.

The V and J genes are TRBV5-1 and TRBJ1-2; 7 bases fit TRBD1. CDR3 length: 14 amino acids. CDR1 is SGHRS, CDR2 YFSETQ, per germline. V dropped 4 bases and J dropped 5; count of bases not matched to a gene: 8. CDR3 residues: CASSPRGNPYGYTF. In nucleotides, the CDR3 is TGCGCCAGCAGCCCCAGGGGGAACCCTTATGGCTACACCTTC.

This clone occurred a few times. The chain joins TRBV7-3 to TRBJ2-6; D uncertain. V lost 5 bases and J lost 5, with 22 bases in between. Germline loops: CDR1 SGHTA, CDR2 FQGTGA. The CDR3 length is 18 residues. For the CDR3, the DNA is TGTGCCAGCAGCGTAAGGCTACGCTTACAAAGTCGGGCCAACGTCCTGACTTTC. Amino acids: CASSVRLRLQSRANVLTF.

The V and J genes are TRBV20-1 and TRBJ1-1; no definite D call. V was clipped by 3 bases and J by 1 base, with 3 bases between them. Germline CDR1 reads DFQATT; CDR2 reads SNEGSKA (reference sequence). The CDR3 contains 11 residues. CDR3 protein: CSARPNTEAFF. The CDR3, as DNA: TGCAGTGCTAGGCCGAACACTGAAGCTTTCTTT.

The chain carries TRBV6-6 and TRBJ2-5; 11 bases match TRBD1. With V trimmed by 6 bases and J by 1 base, 7 bases remained unmatched. CDR3 length equals 16 residues. Germline V lookup: CDR1 MNHNY, CDR2 SVGAGI (reference sequence). The CDR3 sequence is CASRGWDRGTQETQYF. The CDR3 DNA reads as TGTGCCAGCAGGGGGTGGGACAGGGGGACCCAAGAGACCCAGTACTTC.

This clone was detected only a few times. This rearrangement joins TRBV7-4 to TRBJ2-4; D remains ambiguous. Trimming cost V 5 bases and J 12 bases, with 11 bases left between them. The V gene's germline CDR1 is SGHVT and CDR2 SQSDAQ. CDR3 length: 11 amino acids. CDR3: CASSPPFTQYF. In DNA, the CDR3 is TGTGCCAGCAGCCCCCCATTCACTCAGTACTTC.

This chain uses TRBV7-8 with TRBJ1-1; TRBD1 agrees at 7 bases. CDR3 size: 14 residues. Germline V gene lookup returns CDR1 SGHVS and CDR2 FQNEAQ. With V trimmed by 3 bases and J by 6 bases, 7 bases remained unmatched. CDR3 in DNA: TGTGCCAGCAGCTTCAGACAGGGCCTCCCTGAAGCTTTCTTT. This codes for CASSFRQGLPEAFF. The variable domain in full, completed from reference TRBV7-8 and TRBJ1-1, reads GAGVSQSPRYKVAKRGQDVALRCDPISGHVSLFWYQQALGQGPEFLTYFQNEAQLDKSGLPSDRFFAERPEGSVSTLKIQRTQQEDSAVYLCASSFRQGLPEAFFGQGTRLTVV.

This chain connects TRBV5-1 to TRBJ2-6; D possibly matches TRBD1 or TRBD2 (5 bases each). The germline gives CDR1 SGHRS, CDR2 YFSETQ. V was shortened by 4 bases and J by 0 bases, with 26 bases between the two germline ends. CDR3 length equals 21 residues. CDR3 in DNA: TGCGCCAGCAGCCCGGATACCTACGGGGACCTCCTCTACTCTGGGGCCAACGTCCTGACTTTC. The encoded protein is CASSPDTYGDLLYSGANVLTF.

The chain has TRBV9 and TRBJ2-3; 10 positions agree with TRBD2. The CDR3 totals 16 residues. Per the germline V gene, CDR1 is SGDLS and CDR2 is YYNGEE. J gave up 2 bases and V 0 bases, and 3 bases lay outside the gene matches. The chain's CDR3 is CASSVGSGRYTDTQYF. In DNA form, the CDR3 reads TGTGCCAGCAGCGTAGGTAGCGGGAGGTACACAGATACGCAGTATTTT. The whole variable domain, filled in from reference TRBV9 and TRBJ2-3, reads DSGVTQTPKHLITATGQRVTLRCSPRSGDLSVYWYQQSLDQGLQFLIQYYNGEERAKGNILERFSAQQFPDLHSELNLSSLELGDSALYFCASSVGSGRYTDTQYFGPGTRLTVL.

The rearrangement joins TRBV19 to TRBJ1-1; 8 nucleotides match TRBD1. Germline trimming cut 3 bases from V and 4 bases from J; bases unmatched to any gene: 16. Germline lookup yields CDR1 LNHDA and CDR2 SQIVND (reference sequence). The CDR3 contains 18 residues. The CDR3 spells CASSIAGGLLGTGTEAFF. Written as DNA, the CDR3 is TGTGCCAGTAGTATTGCCGGGGGCCTCCTGGGGACAGGCACTGAAGCTTTCTTT.

V is TRBV5-4 and J is TRBJ2-1, with D hard to call. Germline CDR1 is SGHNT and CDR2 is YYREEE (reference sequence). The length of the CDR3 is 11 residues. V lost 2 bases and J 6 bases, leaving 3 bases between the germline ends. CDR3 in amino acids: CASSLGNEQFF. The CDR3 DNA sequence: TGTGCCAGCAGCTTAGGCAATGAGCAGTTCTTC.

The rearrangement links TRBV10-3 to TRBJ2-5; D is uncertain. Trimming pared 3 bases from V and 5 bases from J, leaving 10 bases between. The CDR3 contains 13 residues. From germline, CDR1 is ENHRY and CDR2 SYGVKD. CDR3 in DNA: TGTGCCATCAGTGATTGGGGTGAGGAGACCCAGTACTTC. The encoded protein is CAISDWGEETQYF.

This sequence joins TRBV19 and TRBJ2-1; a weak D match, TRBD2 (6 bases). The CDR3 is made up of 14 amino acids. V was shortened by 5 bases and J by 6 bases, with 14 bases between the two germline ends. The V gene's germline CDR1 is LNHDA and CDR2 SQIVND (reference sequence). The CDR3 nucleotides are TGTGCCAGTAGTTTCAGACTAGGCGGCAATGAGCAGTTCTTC. This sequence encodes CASSFRLGGNEQFF.

The rearrangement uses TRBV4-1 and TRBJ2-5, with D possibly being TRBD2 (6 bases). Germline CDR1 MGHRA, CDR2 YSYEKL. Trimming removed 3 bases at V and 1 base at J, with 24 bases between. The CDR3 extends over 19 amino acids. Here the CDR3 DNA reads TGCGCCAGCAGCCACCCCGGACTCAGAGCGGGCCCCAGCCAAGAGACCCAGTACTTC. The encoded protein is CASSHPGLRAGPSQETQYF.

This rearrangement joins TRBV10-3 to TRBJ2-1; 12 positions agree with TRBD1. Trimming took 8 bases from V and 14 from J; bases not matched to a gene: 10. This CDR3 contains 13 residues. Germline CDR1 ENHRY, CDR2 SYGVKD. The CDR3 protein is CAIGGQGARVEFF. In nucleotides, the CDR3 is TGTGCCATCGGGGGACAGGGGGCGCGGGTGGAGTTCTTC.